This T cell receptor (beta chain) was found in a study of T cell responses to AZD1222 COVID-19 vaccine. Assay: immunoSEQ multiplex PCR; the TCRdb copy retains only in-frame clones and omits some. The sample shows 45,000 or so clones, approximately 86% of them seen only once. Trimming shortened V by 2 bases and J by 2 bases, and 17 bases separated the two germline ends. The CDR3 spans 18 residues. The germline V gene has CDR1 SGHRS and CDR2 YFSETQ. The specimen comprised peripheral blood, sampled on day 0 of AZD1222 vaccination. The TCR comes from an adult in good health. V is TRBV5-1 and J is TRBJ2-6, with D maybe TRBD1 (5 bases). The CDR3 spells CASSFLKDMPAGANVLTF. CDR3 sequence (DNA): TGCGCCAGCAGCTTTCTGAAGGACATGCCTGCTGGGGCCAACGTCCTGACTTTC.